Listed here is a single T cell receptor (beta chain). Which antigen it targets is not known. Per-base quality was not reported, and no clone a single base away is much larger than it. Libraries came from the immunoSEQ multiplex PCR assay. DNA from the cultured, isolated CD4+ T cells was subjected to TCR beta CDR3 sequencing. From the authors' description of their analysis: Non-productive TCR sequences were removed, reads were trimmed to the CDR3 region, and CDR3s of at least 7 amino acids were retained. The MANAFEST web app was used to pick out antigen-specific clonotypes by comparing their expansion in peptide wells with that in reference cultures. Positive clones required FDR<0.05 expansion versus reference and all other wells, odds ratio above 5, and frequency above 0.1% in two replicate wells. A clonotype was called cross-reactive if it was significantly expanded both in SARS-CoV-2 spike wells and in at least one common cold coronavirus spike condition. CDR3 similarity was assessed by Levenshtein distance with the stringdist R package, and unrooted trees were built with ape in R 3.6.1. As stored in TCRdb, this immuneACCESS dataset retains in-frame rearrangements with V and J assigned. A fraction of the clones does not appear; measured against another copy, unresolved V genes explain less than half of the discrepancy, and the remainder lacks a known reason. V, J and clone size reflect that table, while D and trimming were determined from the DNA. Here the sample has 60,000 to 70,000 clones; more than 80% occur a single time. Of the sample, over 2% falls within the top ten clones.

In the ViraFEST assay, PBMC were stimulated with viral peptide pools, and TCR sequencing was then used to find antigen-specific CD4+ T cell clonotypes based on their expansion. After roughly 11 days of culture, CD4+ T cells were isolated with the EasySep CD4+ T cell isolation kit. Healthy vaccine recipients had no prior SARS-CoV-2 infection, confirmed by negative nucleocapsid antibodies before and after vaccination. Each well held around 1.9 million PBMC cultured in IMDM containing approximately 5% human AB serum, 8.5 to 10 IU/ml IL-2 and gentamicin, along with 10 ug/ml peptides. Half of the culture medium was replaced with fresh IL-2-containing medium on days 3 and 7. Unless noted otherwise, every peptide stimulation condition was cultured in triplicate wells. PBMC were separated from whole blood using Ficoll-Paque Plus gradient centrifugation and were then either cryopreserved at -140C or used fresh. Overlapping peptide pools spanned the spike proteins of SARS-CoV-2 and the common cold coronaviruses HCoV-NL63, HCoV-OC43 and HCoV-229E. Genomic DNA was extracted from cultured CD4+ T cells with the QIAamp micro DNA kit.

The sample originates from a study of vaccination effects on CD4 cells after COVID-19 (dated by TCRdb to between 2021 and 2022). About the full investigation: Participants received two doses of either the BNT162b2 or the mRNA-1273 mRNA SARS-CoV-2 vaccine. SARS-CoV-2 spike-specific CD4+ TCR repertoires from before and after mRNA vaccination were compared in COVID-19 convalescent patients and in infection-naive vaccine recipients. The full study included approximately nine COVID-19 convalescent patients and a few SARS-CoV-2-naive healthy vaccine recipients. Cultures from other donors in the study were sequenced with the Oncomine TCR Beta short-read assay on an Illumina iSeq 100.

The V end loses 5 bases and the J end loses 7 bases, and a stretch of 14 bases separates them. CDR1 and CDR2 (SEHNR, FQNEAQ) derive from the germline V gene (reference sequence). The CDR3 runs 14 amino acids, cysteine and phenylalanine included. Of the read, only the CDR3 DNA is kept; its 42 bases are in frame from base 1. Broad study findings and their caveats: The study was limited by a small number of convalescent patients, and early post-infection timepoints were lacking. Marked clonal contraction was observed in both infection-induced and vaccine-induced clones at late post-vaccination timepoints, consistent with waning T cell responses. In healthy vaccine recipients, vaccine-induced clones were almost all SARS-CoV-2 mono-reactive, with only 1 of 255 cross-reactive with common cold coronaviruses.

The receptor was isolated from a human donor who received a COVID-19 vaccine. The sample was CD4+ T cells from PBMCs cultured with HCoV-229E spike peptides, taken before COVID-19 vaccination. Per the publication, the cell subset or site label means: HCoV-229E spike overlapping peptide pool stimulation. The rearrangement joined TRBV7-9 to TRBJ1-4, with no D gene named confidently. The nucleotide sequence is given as TGTGCCAGCAGCCTCGGGTTAGGAGGTGAAAAACTGTTTTTT. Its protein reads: CASSLGLGGEKLFF.